This T cell receptor (beta chain) was sequenced for a study of cytomegalovirus exposure and HLA in healthy donors. Study information: About 180 million T cells yielded 90 million to 130 million unique TCR beta sequences in earlier analysis. Study-level results: Exclusion as indistinguishable affected some V segments, including TRBV6-2 and TRBV6-3. For TCR beta chains, V- and J-gene trimming was later linked to a missense DCLRE1C variant. A later analysis reportedly identified an Asian-associated ancestry cluster as carrying fewer N-insertions than the approximately 670-donor mean.

A remark on this clone: Its antigen remains unidentified. One end of the junction is discordant with germline, which a read error may explain.

CDR3 length equals 13 residues. Germline CDR1 is SEHNR and CDR2 is FQNEAQ (reference sequence). The PCR employed 60 Vbeta primers together with 13 Jbeta primers. Sequenced by immunoSEQ multiplex PCR; TCRdb stores in-frame clones only, minus some. The sample includes tens of thousands of clones, around three fifths of them seen just once. Sequencing used PBMCs. This receptor was obtained from a young man in good health and CMV-seronegative. This sequence joins TRBV7-9 and TRBJ1-1; the match to TRBD1 covers 8 bases. CDR3 nucleotide sequence: TGTGCCAGCAGCTTACCAGGGGGCGCTGAGGCTTTCTTT. Translated, it gives CASSLPGGAEAFF.